The present T cell receptor beta chain was sequenced within a study of PD-L1 blockade in urothelial cancer. Points on this clone: The antigen remains undetermined.

The CDR3 loop spans 16 amino acids. V was trimmed by 0 bases and J by 0 bases, leaving 13 bases between them. Germline CDR1 and CDR2: SGHKS and YYEKEE (reference sequence). The study's findings and limits: Better survival was predicted by below-median pretreatment blood TCR clonality.

Sample numbers ranged from 1 to 8 per patient, encompassing pretreatment and on-treatment collections. TCRdb's copy holds only in-frame clones and misses some; the assay was immunoSEQ multiplex PCR. The sample carries roughly 45,000 clones, nearly 90% recorded once. The material sequenced was PBMCs, taken around atezolizumab (anti-PD-L1) treatment. V gene TRBV5-5 combines with J gene TRBJ2-7, with a weak D call TRBD1 (6 bases). The receptor was isolated from a man aged 60 to 69 with urothelial cancer. CDR3 sequence: CASSLGQDPVSYEQYF. The CDR3 DNA reads TGTGCCAGCAGCTTGGGACAGGATCCCGTCTCCTACGAGCAGTACTTC.